This entry features one TCR beta chain sequence. Its specific antigen is unknown. No base qualities exist here, and no much larger clone lies one base off it. Using the deep immunoSEQ assay, multiplex PCR amplified TCR CDR3 regions from genomic DNA. Genomic DNA extracted from each cell subset was distributed evenly over all wells of several immunoSEQ 96-well plates, and each plate served as one replicate. For sorted subsets, roughly 200 ng of genomic DNA, equivalent to around 30,000 T cell genomes, went into each replicate PCR. Purified libraries were quantified with a Qubit 3.0 fluorometer, sized on a Bioanalyzer 2100, and re-quantified with the KAPA Library Quantification kit. Each immunoSEQ 96-well plate was sequenced on its own single-read 150-cycle Illumina NextSeq 550 flow cell. On the study's bioinformatics: The immunoSEQ output contained only junctional sequences without quality scores, so filtering could not match that applied to full-length reads. To assign V/J genes and CDR3, sequences were annotated against IMGT germline references using PyIR, a Python wrapper for IgBLAST v1.9. Reads were filtered out if the reads had weak V/J assignments (E-value above 1e-6), no CDR3, stop codons, out-of-frame junctions, or ambiguous translated residues. V3J clonotypes were defined by identical inferred V gene, J gene, and CDR3 amino acid sequence. The percentage overlap between two repertoires was calculated by dividing the number of shared unique clonotypes by the size of the smaller repertoire. Richness of each repertoire was evaluated using RTK rarefaction, the Chao1 estimator, and Recon v2.1 estimates of unobserved clonotypes. Generation probabilities for all TCRbeta clonotypes obtained by the gDNA method from a handful of donors were computed using OLGA. Sourced from immuneACCESS, this table was stored by TCRdb with only in-frame sequences that have V and J called. A share of the clones is absent; for the studies checked, an unresolved V gene accounts for under half, and the remainder has no known explanation. V and J calls and clone size follow that table, whereas D and trimming were derived from the DNA. This sample is represented by millions of clones; about 92% of them were singletons. The ten largest clones take up 0.13% to 0.15% of the sample.

This sample is part of a study of shared clonotypes between healthy human individuals (dated by TCRdb to 2018 to 2021). About the full investigation: The cohort comprised a couple of women and a few men aged 18 to 49 years. For each donor, CD4 naive and CD4 memory were each given three plates, CD8 naive was given two plates, and CD8 memory was given one plate. To estimate repertoire size and how much clonotype sharing occurs between individuals, the study deeply sequenced the blood TCR repertoires of several healthy adults. Different laboratories and diverse techniques were used to prepare libraries and sequence TCR repertoires, to increase sequencing depth and limit assay-specific biases. Per donor, leukapheresis produced somewhere between about 0.85 and 8.9 billion PBMCs. What the study reported, not specific to this receptor: Higher generation probabilities were observed for clonotypes shared by all four sorted-subset donors than for non-shared clonotypes. Only blood was sampled, and tissue TCR repertoires likely differ from those in blood. Estimated clonotype richness was generally larger for naive than for memory subsets. About 5% of naive CD4, around 3.5% of naive CD8, about 2.4% of memory CD4, and around 0.42% of memory CD8 clonotypes were shared across several donors. Pairwise subsampling led to the expectation that sequencing depth would affect the degree of clonotype sharing among donors. Rarefaction of sorted-subset datasets indicated incomplete sequencing despite the large sequencing depth. The small number of donors limited the genetic and exposure-history diversity represented.

The CDR3, from cysteine to phenylalanine, totals 16 residues. Just the 48-base CDR3 DNA is kept, in frame starting at base 1. The germline V gene yields MDHEN for CDR1 and SYDVKM for CDR2. V is pared back by 2 bases and J by 0 bases, with 13 bases lying between the germline termini. The donors were healthy, HIV-negative adults who had no recently reported acute infections or vaccinations. All donors were Caucasian adults living in Nashville, Tennessee, USA. Magnetic negative selection was used to enrich CD4+ T cells, after which naive cells were positively selected on CD45RA and the negative fraction became the memory subset. After blood collection by leukapheresis, PBMCs were isolated using Ficoll-Histopaque density gradient centrifugation and then cryopreserved in the vapor phase of liquid nitrogen. Purity and quantity of every magnetically sorted T cell population were checked by analytical flow cytometry. Each sorted fraction had its genomic DNA isolated and then quantified by UV absorbance on a Nanodrop 2000c.

The TCR was taken from a man between 18 and 29 years old in good health. Input material: naive CD4+ T cells sorted from blood. The cell subset or site label for this specimen denotes: CD45RA+ positively selected. The chain is encoded by TRBV28 joined to TRBJ1-1, with the D gene call left open. The encoded CDR3 is CASSLILEGVNTEAFF. The sequenced DNA: TGTGCCAGCAGTTTAATACTTGAGGGCGTGAACACTGAAGCTTTCTTT.